Following are 9 T cell receptor beta chains from one sample sequenced in a study of OX40 agonist ivuxolimab in advanced cancers. Assay: immunoSEQ multiplex PCR; the TCRdb copy retains only in-frame clones and omits some. The repertoire holds about 120,000 clones, about 93% seen once, with approximately 0.15% in the top ten. Sequencing was performed on CD4+ or CD8+ T cells sorted from blood, taken in a trial of the OX40 agonist ivuxolimab. The origin of the receptors is an adult with an advanced solid tumor such as melanoma, head and neck, liver or kidney cancer.

The V and J genes are TRBV5-1 and TRBJ2-2; D may be TRBD1 (5 bases). The CDR3 length is 20 residues. Trimming took off 0 bases at V and 0 bases at J, with 21 bases between the two ends. Germline V gene lookup returns CDR1 SGHRS and CDR2 YFSETQ. CDR3 bases: TGCGCCAGCAGCTTGGGGGGCGCCATTGGCGGAGCTACGAACACCGGGGAGCTGTTTTTT. Encoded protein: CASSLGGAIGGATNTGELFF.

The CDR3: CASSIRGGSSYEQYF. The CDR3 DNA reads TGTGCCAGTAGTATACGGGGCGGGAGCTCCTACGAGCAGTACTTC. The chain links TRBV19 to TRBJ2-5; the match to TRBD2 covers 7 bases. The last part of the DNA fits TRBJ2-7 better; the J call may be wrong. The germline V gene has CDR1 LNHDA and CDR2 SQIVND (reference sequence). The CDR3 contains 15 residues.

This chain uses TRBV27 with TRBJ1-3; TRBD1 agrees at 8 bases. Germline trimming cut 5 bases from V and 2 bases from J; bases unmatched to any gene: 8. This CDR3 has 16 residues. Looked up from germline, CDR1 is MNHEY and CDR2 is SMNVEV (reference sequence). CDR3 protein: CASSPGQGFAGNTIYF. CDR3 nucleotides: TGTGCCAGCAGTCCCGGACAGGGCTTTGCTGGAAACACCATATATTTT.

The chain has TRBV6-4 and TRBJ2-6, with D hard to call. There are 14 residues in the CDR3. CDR1 MRHNA and CDR2 SNTAGT come from the germline V gene. Trimming left V 3 bases short and J 9 bases short, with 12 bases between. The CDR3, as DNA: TGTGCCAGCAGTGATGAAAGAAAAGTCAACGTCCTGACTTTC. Translated: CASSDERKVNVLTF.

The CDR3 DNA reads as TGTGCCTGGAGCCCAAAAATCGAGCAGTACTTC. It encodes CAWSPKIEQYF. This chain links TRBV30 with TRBJ2-7; D not certain. CDR3 length: 11 amino acids. Trimming shortened V by 3 bases and J by 6 bases, and 9 bases separated the two germline ends. Germline V gives CDR1 GTSNPN, CDR2 SVGIG (reference sequence).

The rearrangement uses TRBV19 and TRBJ2-1; D is possibly TRBD2 (5 bases). This CDR3 comprises 16 residues. Trimming removed 9 bases from V and 0 bases from J, with 18 bases in between. The germline V gene encodes CDR1 LNHDA and CDR2 SQIVND (reference sequence). The CDR3 sequence: CASQRTVMSSYNEQFF. The DNA of the CDR3 is TGTGCCAGCCAAAGGACTGTAATGAGCTCCTACAATGAGCAGTTCTTC.

V and J are TRBV9 and TRBJ2-7; TRBD2 might be the D (6 bases). This CDR3 has 15 amino acids. With 4 bases removed from V and 0 bases from J, the gap between germline ends came to 14 bases. CDR1 and CDR2 (germline): SGDLS, YYNGEE. The CDR3 nucleotides read TGTGCCAGCAGCCGAGGGACTTCTAGCTCCTACGAGCAGTACTTC. Translation gives CASSRGTSSSYEQYF.

This clone was observed a handful of times. The V and J genes are TRBV2 and TRBJ2-6; 8 nucleotides align to TRBD1. Germline V lookup: CDR1 SNHLY, CDR2 FYNNEI. This CDR3 contains 16 residues. V lost 7 bases and J lost 0; bases outside the gene matches: 5. DNA of the CDR3: TGTGCCAGCAACGACAGGGGTGCCTCTGGGGCCAACGTCCTGACTTTC. As protein: CASNDRGASGANVLTF.

The V gene is TRBV7-2, the J gene TRBJ2-5; 8 bases map to TRBD1. From germline, CDR1 is SGHTA and CDR2 FQGNSA. This CDR3 is built from 14 residues. The V gene end was trimmed by 2 bases and the J gene end by 2 bases; junction bases not matched to a gene: 1. The chain's CDR3 is CASSLRTGQETQYF. CDR3 sequence (DNA): TGTGCCAGCAGCTTAAGGACAGGGCAAGAGACCCAGTACTTC.